These 15 T cell receptor beta chains originate from one sample sequenced in a study of CD8 T cells in ankylosing spondylitis. Study findings and constraints: Several highly homologous variants made up a TCR beta motif, and this motif appeared characteristic of ankylosing spondylitis blood.

TCRdb re-called the 5' RACE reads with MiXCR, one entry per CDR3 protein. The profile covers 130,000 or so distinct CDR3 sequences, with 17% appearing a single time and around a third taken by the ten largest. No antigens are known for them. The sequenced sample was blood, either unsorted or a sorted T cell fraction (not recorded which). The receptors were sampled from a male donor with ankylosing spondylitis.

This clonotype was observed a few times. This rearrangement joins TRBV15 to TRBJ2-1, with 11 bases identical to TRBD2. CDR1 is LNHNV, CDR2 YYDKDF, per germline (reference sequence). Trimming removed 3 bases from V and 3 bases from J; junction bases left unmatched: 4. This CDR3 region has 16 residues. The CDR3 DNA reads as TGTGCCACCAGCAGTGCGACTAGCGGGATCTACAATGAGCAGTTCTTC. Encoded protein: CATSSATSGIYNEQFF.

The chain carries TRBV27 and TRBJ2-3; D might be TRBD1 or TRBD2, each matching 7 bases. The CDR3 loop spans 16 amino acids. V was clipped by 6 bases and J by 0 bases, with 16 bases between them. Germline-derived CDR1 and CDR2 are MNHEY and SMNVEV (reference sequence). DNA of the CDR3: TGTGCCAGCAGCTCGCAGGGGGGGGCTAGCACAGATACGCAGTATTTT. It is translated as CASSSQGGASTDTQYF.

This clonotype was counted a few times. This chain connects TRBV3-1 to TRBJ2-1, with D perhaps matching TRBD1 (5 bases). The CDR3 runs to 13 residues. V was cut by 3 bases and J by 6 bases, with 9 bases left in between. Germline loops: CDR1 LGHDT, CDR2 YNNKEL (reference sequence). The CDR3, as DNA: TGTGCCAGCAGCCACGACAGTGGCAATGAGCAGTTCTTC. Protein product: CASSHDSGNEQFF.

This clonotype turned up a few times. This chain connects TRBV4-3 to TRBJ2-7, with 9 bases aligning to TRBD2. V lost 1 base to trimming and J lost 0 bases; unmatched junction nucleotides: 7. The CDR3 consists of 17 residues. Germline CDR1 is LGHNA and CDR2 is YSLEER. The CDR3 sequence is CASSQGTASGISYEQYF. CDR3 sequence (DNA): TGCGCCAGCAGCCAAGGTACGGCTAGCGGGATCTCCTACGAGCAGTACTTC.

The chain links TRBV27 to TRBJ2-1, with TRBD2 identical over 11 bases. Unmatched junction bases numbered 12, after V lost 5 bases and J lost 9 bases. Looked up from germline, CDR1 is MNHEY and CDR2 is SMNVEV (reference sequence). This CDR3 region has 16 residues. CDR3 protein: CASSSGTSGIRSEQFF. CDR3 DNA sequence: TGTGCCAGCAGTAGCGGGACTAGCGGAATCCGGAGTGAGCAGTTCTTC.

This clonotype was seen many times. The chain has TRBV9 and TRBJ2-1; D perhaps matches TRBD1 (5 bases). The CDR3 sequence is 11 residues long. In germline, CDR1 is SGDLS, CDR2 YYNGEE. Trimming removed 6 bases at V and 5 bases at J, with 6 bases between. The CDR3 loop reads CASKGNNEQFF. As DNA, the CDR3 is TGTGCCAGCAAGGGGAACAATGAGCAGTTCTTC.

This clonotype was seen at least ten times. This chain joins TRBV20-1 and TRBJ2-1; 9 nucleotides align to TRBD2. Germline lookup yields CDR1 DFQATT and CDR2 SNEGSKA (reference sequence). CDR3 size: 13 residues. V lost 7 bases and J lost 9; bases outside the gene matches: 10. CDR3 bases: TGCAGTGGAGAGGTAGCGGGAGTTCTTGAGCAGTTCTTC. It yields the protein CSGEVAGVLEQFF.

This clonotype has ten or more counts. The V and J genes are TRBV29-1 and TRBJ2-7; no clear D gene. CDR3 length equals 13 residues. Trimming took 2 bases from V and 2 from J, leaving 10 bases between them. Germline V gene sequence: CDR1 SQVTM, CDR2 ANQGSEA. The CDR3 DNA sequence: TGCAGCGTTGAATCGGGCCTAACCTACGAGCAGTACTTC. This codes for CSVESGLTYEQYF.

This clonotype has more than one count but fewer than ten. CDR3 sequence (DNA): TGTGCCAGCAGTTTAGTGGGGGCCGAGCAGTACTTC. Translated: CASSLVGAEQYF. The chain has TRBV27 and TRBJ2-7, with D perhaps TRBD1 (6 bases). Germline CDR1 reads MNHEY; CDR2 reads SMNVEV (reference sequence). This CDR3 has 12 amino acids. V was clipped by 2 bases and J by 6 bases, with 8 bases between them.

On this clonotype itself: Its ends do not fully match the called genes, so a read error is possible. The chain is built from TRBV3-1 and TRBJ1-2; 8 bases fit TRBD1. Germline loops: CDR1 LGHDT, CDR2 YNNKEL (reference sequence). The CDR3 covers 17 residues. The CDR3 spells CASSRKRPGQAPYGCTF. The CDR3 nucleotides read TGTGCCAGCAGCCGGAAAAGACCGGGACAGGCCCCCTATGGCTGCACCTTC.

This chain joins TRBV5-6 and TRBJ1-1, with D unclear. V was clipped by 2 bases and J by 1 base, with 9 bases between them. Looked up from germline, CDR1 is SGHDT and CDR2 is YYEEEE. The CDR3 is 14 amino acids. CDR3 protein: CASSFGTSNTEAFF. The CDR3 region has the DNA TGTGCCAGCAGCTTCGGAACTTCGAACACTGAAGCTTTCTTT.

This clonotype was recorded many times. The chain links TRBV2 to TRBJ2-2, with unresolved D. V dropped 7 bases and J dropped 3 bases, with 3 bases sitting between them. The CDR3 consists of 11 residues. Germline assignment: CDR1 SNHLY and CDR2 FYNNEI. Here the CDR3 reads CASKDTGELFF. In nucleotides, the CDR3 is TGTGCCAGCAAGGACACCGGGGAGCTGTTTTTT.

This clonotype was observed a few times. The chain links TRBV4-3 to TRBJ2-7; maybe TRBD1 (6 bases). This CDR3 is 14 amino acids long. Germline V gene lookup returns CDR1 LGHNA and CDR2 YSLEER. The V and J ends lost 0 bases and 6 bases respectively, with 12 bases between them. The CDR3 nucleotides read TGCGCCAGCAGCCAAGATCGGGCAGGGGTCGAGCAGTACTTC. Its translation: CASSQDRAGVEQYF.

In this sample, this clonotype turned up a few times. The chain carries TRBV2 and TRBJ2-1, with 7 bases matching TRBD2. Germline CDR1 SNHLY, CDR2 FYNNEI. There are 14 residues in the CDR3. The V and J ends lost 6 bases and 0 bases, in that order; junction bases with no gene match: 2. CDR3 residues: CASSGGSSYNEQFF. The CDR3, as DNA: TGTGCCAGCAGCGGCGGGAGCTCCTACAATGAGCAGTTCTTC.

The CDR3 here is CASSSGGSQVNEQFF. The CDR3 DNA is TGCGCCAGCAGTAGCGGCGGGAGTCAGGTCAATGAGCAGTTCTTC. This rearrangement joins TRBV4-3 to TRBJ2-1; 7 nucleotides agree with TRBD2. Germline V gives CDR1 LGHNA, CDR2 YSLEER. The CDR3 length is 15 residues. V was clipped by 6 bases and J by 6 bases; unmatched bases: 11.